The clone carrying this TCR beta chain was seen just once. The antigen remains undetermined. CD4+CD8-CD45RO-CD45RA+ cells were naive CD4+; CD8+CD4-CD45RA+CD27bright cells were naive CD8+. TCR libraries were built from approximately 520 ng of total RNA by linear amplification. Via MiXCR, TCRdb re-called the reads, giving one row per CDR3 protein. The table lists approximately 200,000 distinct CDR3 sequences, around three quarters of them singletons. This sample was included in a study of healthy donors' naive CD4 and CD8 T cells. Study results and caveats: Around 14% of CD4/CD8 propensity variance appeared explained by V, J and CDR3 charge.

The V end lost 0 bases, the J end lost 3 bases, and 5 bases lay between the germline ends. CDR3 length: 13 residues. Germline CDR1 ENHRY, CDR2 SYGVKD. Sequencing was done on a sample of naive CD4+ and CD8+ T cells sorted from blood, pooled from several donors. This clonotype was sampled from a pool of human donors in good health; the sample pools cells from several healthy donors. The genes are TRBV10-3 and TRBJ1-1, with D uncertain. The CDR3 DNA sequence: TGTGCCATCAGTGAGTCGTGGTACACTGAAGCTTTCTTT. Amino acids: CAISESWYTEAFF.